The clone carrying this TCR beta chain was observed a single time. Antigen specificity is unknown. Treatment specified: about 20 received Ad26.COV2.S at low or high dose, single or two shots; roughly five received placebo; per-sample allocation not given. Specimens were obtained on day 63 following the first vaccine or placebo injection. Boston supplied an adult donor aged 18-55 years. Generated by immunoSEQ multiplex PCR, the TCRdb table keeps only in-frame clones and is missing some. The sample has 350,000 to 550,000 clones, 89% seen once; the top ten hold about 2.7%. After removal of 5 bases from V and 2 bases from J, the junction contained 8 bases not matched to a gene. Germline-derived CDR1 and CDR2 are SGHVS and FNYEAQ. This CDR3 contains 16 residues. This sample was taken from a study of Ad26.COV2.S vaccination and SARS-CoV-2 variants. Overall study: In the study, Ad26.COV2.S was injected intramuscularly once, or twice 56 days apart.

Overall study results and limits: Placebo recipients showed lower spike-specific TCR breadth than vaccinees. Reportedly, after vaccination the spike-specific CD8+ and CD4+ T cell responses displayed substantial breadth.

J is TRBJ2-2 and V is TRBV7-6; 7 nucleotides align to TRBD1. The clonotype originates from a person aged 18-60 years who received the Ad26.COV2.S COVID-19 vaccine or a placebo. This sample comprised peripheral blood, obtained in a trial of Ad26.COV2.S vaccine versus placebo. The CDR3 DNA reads TGTGCCAGCAGCCCCCGACAGGGTTTAAACACCGGGGAGCTGTTTTTT. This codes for CASSPRQGLNTGELFF.